This paragraph covers one T cell receptor (beta chain) sequence. The CDR3 extends over 18 amino acids. Germline CDR1 SNHLY, CDR2 FYNNEI. Trimming took 4 bases from V and 3 from J; bases not matched to a gene: 15. Per the original methods: The authors estimated nucleated cell counts from reference gene primer amplification. TCRdb's table, derived via immunoSEQ multiplex PCR, lists solely in-frame clones and lacks some. V, J and clone size reflect that table, while D and trimming were determined from the DNA. The sample contains some 160,000 clones, around 89% of which appear only once. This sample is drawn from a study of blood T cell repertoires in COVID-19.

The sample comprised PBMCs or T cells enriched from blood (not recorded which). The rearrangement joins TRBV2 to TRBJ1-2, with 9 bases lining up with TRBD1. This clonotype originated in a woman in her forties or fifties who had recovered from COVID-19. The CDR3 sequence: CASSGFAKQGAYDYGYTF. DNA of the CDR3: TGTGCCAGCAGTGGCTTCGCTAAACAGGGGGCCTATGACTATGGCTACACCTTC. The variable domain in full, completed from reference TRBV2 and TRBJ1-2, reads EPEVTQTPSHQVTQMGQEVILRCVPISNHLYFYWYRQILGQKVEFLVSFYNNEISEKSEIFDDQFSVERPDGSNFTLKIRSTKLEDSAMYFCASSGFAKQGAYDYGYTFGSGTRLTVV.